This entry is about one TCR beta chain. It lacks a known antigen. Per-base qualities were not stored, and no clone one base away is much larger. Receptors were amplified or captured by 5' RACE. Sequencing was carried out with an Illumina HiSeq 2500. A second PCR of about 6 to 12 cycles was run with a J-beta primer mix and a sample-barcoded 5' primer. A template-switch 5' adaptor carrying 12 random nucleotides introduced a unique molecular identifier onto each TCR beta cDNA molecule. At least 3 million CDR3-containing paired-end reads were obtained from each sample. First-strand cDNA was synthesized from all RNA with the Mint cDNA synthesis kit, primed by a TRBC-specific oligonucleotide. All cDNA was treated with uracil-DNA glycosylase and then went through a first 18-cycle PCR with the universal primers M1SS and BC2_uni_R. In the paper's pipeline: For normalization, 1 million high-quality reads were randomly selected from each sample, with every read carrying a distinct molecular identifier. Reads with shared molecular identifiers were discarded instead of being binned into consensus sequences. MiTCR, set to a Q25 quality threshold and the strictest error-elimination algorithm, was used for CDR3 identification, clonotype clustering and error correction. A nonparametric unseen species model with Euler transformation was used to estimate a lower bound on total TCR beta diversity. TCRdb trimmed public reads at Q25 via fastp, called clones via MiXCR and kept in-frame beta chains. Identical CDR3 protein sequences are pooled into one entry, listed with their most common genes and DNA. These V and J calls are TCRdb output, not the study's own analysis. The sample profile shows 380,000 or so distinct CDR3 sequences; about 52% of them were found once. Of the sample, around 49% falls within the top ten clones.

Systemically healthy Caucasian individuals from Russia, around 39 in total and aged about 6 to 100 years, were included as donors. Each donor gave around 9 milliliters of peripheral blood, collected into EDTA-treated Vacutainer tubes. PBMCs were isolated by Ficoll-Paque density-gradient centrifugation, with at least 6 million obtained per sample. Trizol reagent was used to extract total RNA from the PBMCs, yielding at least 5 micrograms per sample. For every donor, an aliquot of PBMCs went through flow cytometry to measure the percentages of naive CD45RAhigh/CD27high T cells. The data belong to a study of blood T cells in healthy people across ages (dated by TCRdb to the mid-2010s). Looking at the study overall: In model experiments, roughly one uniquely barcoded TCR beta cDNA molecule per two T cells was captured by template switching. Using deep sequencing normalized with unique cDNA molecular identifiers, the study measured how TCR beta repertoire diversity changes with age. Donors of different ages were randomly distributed across sequencing lanes to avoid experimental bias. The donors were split into four age groups: young (average about 16 years), middle-aged (around 40), aged (about 62) and long-lived (approximately 80). Two additional independent replicas of 1 million unique cDNA reads from the same blood draw were analyzed for two donors (one aged 18 to 30 and one aged 80 or older). Broad study findings and their caveats: Estimates of total diversity based on one million sequenced T cells were considered lower bounds and underestimates. Compared with the aged group, the long-lived group had more naive CD4+ T cells, fewer expanded clones and increased TCR diversity, a pattern suggesting age selection. Because donor CMV infection status was unknown, age-related changes in expanded clonotypes were potentially confounded. A strong correlation was found between observed TCR beta diversity and the percentage of naive T cells measured by flow cytometry. As age increased, observed TCR beta diversity per million T cells dropped in a roughly linear way, and a significant reduction was already evident by age around 41. Because profiling used bulk unsorted PBMCs, naive and antigen-experienced compartments could not be compared conclusively.

Its CDR3 holds 14 amino acids, cysteine through phenylalanine. This entry keeps only the CDR3 DNA: 42 bases, framed from base 1. Based on the germline V gene (reference sequence), the CDR1 and CDR2 sequences are SEHNR and FQNEAQ. The germline ends are 13 bases apart after V is trimmed by 5 bases and J by 4 bases. Material for sequencing was blood. The source is a man aged 55 to 70 in good health. The chain employs TRBV7-9 and TRBJ2-3; TRBD2 is perhaps the D gene, given 6 matching bases. In nucleotide form, the sequence is TGTGCCAGCAGCCCTCTTAGCGGCCCAGATACGCAGTATTTT. Its translation is CASSPLSGPDTQYF.